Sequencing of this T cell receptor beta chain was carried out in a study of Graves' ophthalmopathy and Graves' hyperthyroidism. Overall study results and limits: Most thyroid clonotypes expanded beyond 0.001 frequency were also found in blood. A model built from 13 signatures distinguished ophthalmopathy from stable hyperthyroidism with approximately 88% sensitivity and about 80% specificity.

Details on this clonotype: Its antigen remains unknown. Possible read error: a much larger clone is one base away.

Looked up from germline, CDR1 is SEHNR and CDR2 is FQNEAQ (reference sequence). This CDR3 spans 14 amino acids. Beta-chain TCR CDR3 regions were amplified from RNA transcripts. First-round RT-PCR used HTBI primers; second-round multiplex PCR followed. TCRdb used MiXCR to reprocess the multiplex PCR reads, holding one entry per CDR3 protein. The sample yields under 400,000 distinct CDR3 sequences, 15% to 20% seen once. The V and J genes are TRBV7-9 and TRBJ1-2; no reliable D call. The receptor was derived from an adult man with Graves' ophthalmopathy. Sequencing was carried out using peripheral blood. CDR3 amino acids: CASSLAYQPGGHTF. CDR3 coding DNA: TGTGCCAGCAGCTTAGCGTATCAACCGGGTGGCCACACCTTC. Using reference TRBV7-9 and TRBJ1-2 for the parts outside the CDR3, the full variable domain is DTGVSQNPRHKITKRGQNVTFRCDPISEHNRLYWYRQTLGQGPEFLTYFQNEAQLEKSRLLSDRFSAERPKGSFSTLEIQRTEQGDSAMYLCASSLAYQPGGHTFGSGTRLTVV.